The next 9 T cell receptor beta chains were all read from a single sample in a study of T cell responses to AZD1222 COVID-19 vaccine (dated by TCRdb to about 2021). The time point tag for this specimen amounts to: baseline before first vaccination. Library preparation was by the immunoSEQ multiplex PCR assay. TCRdb retrieved this table from immuneACCESS and kept in-frame rearrangements only. Not all clones are present; in checked studies, unresolved V genes account for under half, and no reason is known for the remainder. The sample table shows 130,000 to 150,000 clones, and around 91% are seen once. The ten largest clones take up roughly 5% of the sample. The sample here was peripheral blood, taken on day 0 of AZD1222 vaccination. These receptors came from an adult in good health.

The chain combines TRBV29-1 with TRBJ1-1; D is ambiguous. Germline V CDR1 and CDR2: SQVTM, ANQGSEA. The V and J ends lost 0 bases and 1 base respectively, with 6 bases between them. The CDR3 length is 13 residues. This CDR3 reads CSVEDIGNTEAFF. The DNA for the CDR3 is TGCAGCGTTGAAGATATAGGGAACACTGAAGCTTTCTTT.

This sequence joins TRBV19 and TRBJ2-2; 7 bases match TRBD2. Looked up from germline, CDR1 is LNHDA and CDR2 is SQIVND (reference sequence). The ends lost 8 bases at V and 2 bases at J; junction bases unmatched: 11. The CDR3 length is 16 residues. CDR3 protein: CASRRGLAVNTGELFF. In DNA form, the CDR3 reads TGTGCCAGTCGCCGCGGGCTAGCGGTTAACACCGGGGAGCTGTTTTTT.

The chain employs TRBV5-8 and TRBJ1-1; TRBD1 is a possible D gene (5 bases). The CDR3 extends over 16 amino acids. The V end was cut by 7 bases, the J end by 4 bases, with 23 bases between. Germline assignment: CDR1 SGHTS and CDR2 YDEGEE. This chain's CDR3 is CASRLRDRGRGTEAFF. As DNA, the CDR3 is TGTGCCAGCCGACTACGGGATAGGGGTCGAGGCACTGAAGCTTTCTTT.

V is TRBV24-1 and J is TRBJ1-1; D call uncertain. This CDR3 region has 15 residues. The germline V gene encodes CDR1 KGHDR and CDR2 SFDVKD. The ends were cut back, 3 bases at V and 8 bases at J, with 18 bases in the middle. DNA for the CDR3: TGTGCCACCAGTGATGGGCTGGGAGTCCTTGGGGAAGCTTTCTTT. It encodes CATSDGLGVLGEAFF.

The genes are TRBV4-3 and TRBJ2-7; D possibly uses TRBD1 or TRBD2 (6 bases each). Germline V gives CDR1 LGHNA, CDR2 YSLEER. The CDR3 loop spans 16 amino acids. Trimming cost V 2 bases and J 3 bases, with 17 bases left between them. The CDR3 DNA sequence: TGCGCCAGCAGCCAAACAAGACTAGGGACAAGCTACGAGCAGTACTTC. Translated, it gives CASSQTRLGTSYEQYF.

The rearrangement joins TRBV19 to TRBJ2-2; possible D gene TRBD1, 6 bases. The CDR3 length is 14 residues. Per the germline V gene, CDR1 is LNHDA and CDR2 is SQIVND (reference sequence). Trimming took 10 bases from V and 4 from J, leaving 16 bases between them. CDR3 in amino acids: CATGSGVVTGELFF. The CDR3 region has the DNA TGTGCCACCGGTTCAGGGGTGGTCACCGGGGAGCTGTTTTTT.

V and J are TRBV18 and TRBJ2-3; TRBD2 is a possible D gene (6 bases). CDR3 length: 20 residues. V lost 3 bases, J lost 3 bases, and 28 bases lay in between. Germline CDR1 reads KGHSH; CDR2 reads LQKENI. The CDR3 sequence is CASSPRHNNPSQRATDTQYF. CDR3 DNA sequence: TGTGCCAGCTCACCGAGGCACAACAATCCTTCACAGCGGGCTACAGATACGCAGTATTTT.

This chain links TRBV27 with TRBJ2-7; TRBD1 matches 8 bases. Looked up from germline, CDR1 is MNHEY and CDR2 is SMNVEV (reference sequence). The J segment lost 6 bases and the V segment lost 5 bases, leaving 12 bases of the junction unmatched. This CDR3 contains 15 residues. CDR3 DNA: TGTGCCAGCAGTCCACGACAGGGGTATATCCGCGAGCAGTACTTC. It yields the protein CASSPRQGYIREQYF.

The chain combines TRBV6-2 or TRBV6-3 with TRBJ2-3; the D gene is possibly TRBD1 (6 bases). V lost 10 bases and J 0 bases, leaving 17 bases between the germline ends. The germline CDR1 and CDR2 sequences are MNHEY and SVGEGT. The CDR3 length is 15 residues. The chain's CDR3 is CATRPGQWSTDTQYF. For the CDR3, the DNA is TGTGCCACCCGCCCCGGACAGTGGAGCACAGATACGCAGTATTTT.